This TCR beta chain appears in the sequencing data of a study of blood T cell repertoires in COVID-19. Study-wide background: In each case, the material was cDNA or gDNA derived from T cells, B-cell-depleted T cells, or PBMCs.

In this sample, this clone turned up a few times. Under the authors' procedure: Estimates of nucleated cell counts were drawn from the amplification of reference gene primers. Clones were read by immunoSEQ multiplex PCR, and TCRdb kept only the in-frame ones, dropping some. That table furnishes V, J and clone size, whereas the DNA furnished D and trimming. The table includes 110,000 or so clones, 75% to 90% detected once. What was sequenced was peripheral blood. The TCR sequence derives from a man between 65 and 79 years old with active or convalescent COVID-19.

CDR3 nucleotides: TGTGCCAGCAGTCCGGGACAGGGGGGCCTAGTATTCTTC. Amino acids: CASSPGQGGLVFF. The genes are TRBV12-3 or TRBV12-4 and TRBJ2-1, with TRBD1 matching 11 bases. The CDR3 is made up of 13 amino acids. Trimming took 5 bases from V and 16 from J; bases not matched to a gene: 10.